Sequencing of this T cell receptor (beta chain) was carried out in a study of blood T cell repertoires in COVID-19. As for the study in general: There were acute and convalescent COVID-19 samples, and they came from the United States, Italy and Spain. The analysed material was cDNA or gDNA that came from T cells, B-cell-depleted T cells, or PBMCs.

From germline, CDR1 is SGHTA and CDR2 FQGNSA. The length of the CDR3 is 13 residues. Trimming cost V 3 bases and J 2 bases, with 7 bases left between them. Authors' processing steps: Nucleated cell number was recorded as an estimate derived from reference gene primer amplification. TCRdb keeps only in-frame clones here, not all; method: immunoSEQ multiplex PCR. From that table come the V and J calls and clone size; the DNA was used to work out D and trimming. Of over 130,000 clones listed, around 87% are singletons. The source is an older woman with active or convalescent COVID-19. The sample taken for sequencing was peripheral blood. The rearrangement joins TRBV7-2 to TRBJ2-5; D remains ambiguous. DNA for the CDR3: TGTGCCAGCAGCTTCCGGGTTCAAGAGACCCAGTACTTC. It codes for CASSFRVQETQYF.